This entry features one TCR beta chain sequence. The target antigen is unknown. This entry belongs to a study of T-cell reconstitution after alpha-beta-depleted transplantation in children. Study-wide points: Most T-cell counts and diversity one year after the transplant came from T cells that were newly produced. Several hundred graft clones that had expanded were reportedly the source of alpha-beta T cells about two months after transplant. There were some patients whose high TCRbeta diversity at day 60 came from surviving recipient T cells and thymic progenitors.

Trimming removed 3 bases from V and 5 bases from J; junction bases left unmatched: 10. There are 17 residues in the CDR3. During its preparation, the TCRbeta library received unique molecular identifiers. Using its own MiXCR run on the PCR reads, TCRdb lists one record per CDR3 protein. This sample has more than 45,000 distinct CDR3 sequences; around half occur once, and the top ten carry around two fifths. The input for sequencing was peripheral blood, taken before TCRalphabeta/CD19-depleted stem cell transplant. This chain uses TRBV12-3 or TRBV12-4 with TRBJ2-7, with 13 bases matching TRBD2. This clonotype was obtained from a boy younger than two with SCID, due to receive a stem cell transplant. The CDR3 region is CASSLFLTSGGADEQYF. The CDR3 nucleotides are TGTGCCAGCAGTTTGTTCCTCACTAGCGGGGGGGCTGACGAGCAGTACTTC.